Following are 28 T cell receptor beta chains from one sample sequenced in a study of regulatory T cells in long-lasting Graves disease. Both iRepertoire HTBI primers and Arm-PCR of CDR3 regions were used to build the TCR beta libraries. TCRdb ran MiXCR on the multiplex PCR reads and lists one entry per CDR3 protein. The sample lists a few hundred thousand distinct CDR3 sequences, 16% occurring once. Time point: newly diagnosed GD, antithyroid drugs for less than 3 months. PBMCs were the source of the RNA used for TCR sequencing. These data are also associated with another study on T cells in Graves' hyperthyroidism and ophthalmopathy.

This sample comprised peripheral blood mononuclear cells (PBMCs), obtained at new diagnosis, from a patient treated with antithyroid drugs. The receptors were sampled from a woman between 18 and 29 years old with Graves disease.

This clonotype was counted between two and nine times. CDR3 loop: CACRGQLPYEQYF. In nucleotides, the CDR3 is TGTGCCTGCCGGGGGCAACTACCCTACGAGCAGTACTTC. The chain combines TRBV30 with TRBJ2-7, with D possibly called TRBD1 or TRBD2 (6 bases each). This CDR3 has 13 amino acids. Trimming pared 6 bases from V and 2 bases from J, leaving 14 bases between. The V gene's germline CDR1 is GTSNPN and CDR2 SVGIG (reference sequence).

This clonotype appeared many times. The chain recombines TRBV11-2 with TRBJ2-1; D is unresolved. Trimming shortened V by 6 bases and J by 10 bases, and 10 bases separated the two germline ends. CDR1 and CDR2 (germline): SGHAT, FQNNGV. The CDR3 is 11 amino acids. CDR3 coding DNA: TGTGCCAGCAGTTTTATATGGGAGCAGTTCTTC. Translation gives CASSFIWEQFF.

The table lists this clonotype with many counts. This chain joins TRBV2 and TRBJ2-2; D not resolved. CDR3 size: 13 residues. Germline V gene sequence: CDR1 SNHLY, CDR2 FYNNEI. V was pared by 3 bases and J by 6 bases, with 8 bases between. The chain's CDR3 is CASSDLGPGELFF. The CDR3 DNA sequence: TGTGCCAGCAGTGACCTAGGTCCCGGGGAGCTGTTTTTT.

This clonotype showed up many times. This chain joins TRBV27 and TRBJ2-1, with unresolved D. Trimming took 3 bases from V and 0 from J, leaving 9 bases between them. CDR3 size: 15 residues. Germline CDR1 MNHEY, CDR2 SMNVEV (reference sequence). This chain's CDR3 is CASSFIPSSYNEQFF. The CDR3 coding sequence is TGTGCCAGCAGTTTTATACCAAGCTCCTACAATGAGCAGTTCTTC.

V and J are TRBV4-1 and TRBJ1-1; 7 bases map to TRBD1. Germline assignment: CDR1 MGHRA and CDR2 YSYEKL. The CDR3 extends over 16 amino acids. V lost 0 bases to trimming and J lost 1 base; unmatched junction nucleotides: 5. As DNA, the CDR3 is TGCGCCAGCAGCCAAGATCAGCGGACAGGGAACACTGAAGCTTTCTTT. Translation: CASSQDQRTGNTEAFF.

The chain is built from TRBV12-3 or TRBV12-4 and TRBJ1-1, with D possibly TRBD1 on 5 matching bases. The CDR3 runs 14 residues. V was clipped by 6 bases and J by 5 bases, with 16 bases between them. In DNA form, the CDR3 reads TGTGCCAGCAGCTTAATGGGGGGGGGGACTGAAGCTTTCTTT. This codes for CASSLMGGGTEAFF.

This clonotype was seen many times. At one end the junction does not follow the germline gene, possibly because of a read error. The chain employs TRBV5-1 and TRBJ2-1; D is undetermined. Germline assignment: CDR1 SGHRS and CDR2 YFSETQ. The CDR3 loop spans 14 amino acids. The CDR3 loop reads CASSFESSYNEQFF. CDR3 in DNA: TGTGCCAGCAGCTTTGAGAGCTCCTACAATGAGCAGTTCTTC.

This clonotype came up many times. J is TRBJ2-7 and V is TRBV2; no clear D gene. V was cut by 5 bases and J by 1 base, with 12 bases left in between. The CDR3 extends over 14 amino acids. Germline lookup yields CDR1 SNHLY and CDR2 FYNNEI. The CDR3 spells CASSRTGNSYEQYF. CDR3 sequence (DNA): TGTGCCAGCAGTAGGACCGGTAATTCCTACGAGCAGTACTTC.

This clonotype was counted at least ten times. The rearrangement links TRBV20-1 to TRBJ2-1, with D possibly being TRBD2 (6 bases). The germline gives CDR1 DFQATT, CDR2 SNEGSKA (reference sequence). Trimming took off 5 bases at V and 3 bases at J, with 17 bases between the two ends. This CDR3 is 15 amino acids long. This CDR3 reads CSAALTRPSYNEQFF. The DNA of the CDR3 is TGCAGTGCTGCCCTGACTAGACCGAGCTACAATGAGCAGTTCTTC.

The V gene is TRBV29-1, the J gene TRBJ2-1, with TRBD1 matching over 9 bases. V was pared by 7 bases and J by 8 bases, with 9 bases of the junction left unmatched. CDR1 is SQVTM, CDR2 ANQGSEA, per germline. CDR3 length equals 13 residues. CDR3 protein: CSAPGQGRDEQFF. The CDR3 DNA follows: TGCAGCGCCCCGGGACAGGGAAGGGATGAGCAGTTCTTC.

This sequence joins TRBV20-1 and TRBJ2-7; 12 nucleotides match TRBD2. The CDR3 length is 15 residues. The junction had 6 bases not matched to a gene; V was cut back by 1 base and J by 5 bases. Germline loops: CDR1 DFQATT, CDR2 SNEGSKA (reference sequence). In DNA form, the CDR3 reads TGCAGTGCTAGAGGACTAGCGGGAGATAGGCACGAGCAGTACTTC. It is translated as CSARGLAGDRHEQYF.

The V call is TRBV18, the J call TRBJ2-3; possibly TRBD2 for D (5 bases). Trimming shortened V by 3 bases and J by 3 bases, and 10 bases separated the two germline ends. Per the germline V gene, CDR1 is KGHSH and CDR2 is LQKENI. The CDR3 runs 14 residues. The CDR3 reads CASSPQERTDTQYF. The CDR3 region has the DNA TGTGCCAGCTCACCGCAGGAGCGGACAGATACGCAGTATTTT.

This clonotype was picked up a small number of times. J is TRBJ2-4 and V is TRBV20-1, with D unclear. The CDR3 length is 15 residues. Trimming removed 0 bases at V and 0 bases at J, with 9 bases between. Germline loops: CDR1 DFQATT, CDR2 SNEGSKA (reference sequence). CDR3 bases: TGCAGTGCTAGAGATTGGCTGGAAGCCAAAAACATTCAGTACTTC. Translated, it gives CSARDWLEAKNIQYF.

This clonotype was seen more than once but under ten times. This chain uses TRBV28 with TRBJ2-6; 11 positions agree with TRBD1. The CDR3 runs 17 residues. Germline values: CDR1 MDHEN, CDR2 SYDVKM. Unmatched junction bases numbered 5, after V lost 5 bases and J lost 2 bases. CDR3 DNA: TGTGCCAGCAGTGGACAGGGGGCCGAAACTGGGGCCAACGTCCTGACTTTC. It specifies CASSGQGAETGANVLTF. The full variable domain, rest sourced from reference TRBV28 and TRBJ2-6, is DVKVTQSSRYLVKRTGEKVFLECVQDMDHENMFWYRQDPGLGLRLIYFSYDVKMKEKGDIPEGYSVSREKKERFSLILESASTNQTSMYLCASSGQGAETGANVLTFGAGSRLTVL.

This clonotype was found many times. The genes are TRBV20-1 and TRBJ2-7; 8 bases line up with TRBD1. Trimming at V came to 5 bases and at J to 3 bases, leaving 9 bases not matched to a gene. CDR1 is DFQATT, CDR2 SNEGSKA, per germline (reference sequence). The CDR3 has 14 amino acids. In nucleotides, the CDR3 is TGCAGTGCTTTTCTTGGACAGGGAATCTACGAGCAGTACTTC. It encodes CSAFLGQGIYEQYF.

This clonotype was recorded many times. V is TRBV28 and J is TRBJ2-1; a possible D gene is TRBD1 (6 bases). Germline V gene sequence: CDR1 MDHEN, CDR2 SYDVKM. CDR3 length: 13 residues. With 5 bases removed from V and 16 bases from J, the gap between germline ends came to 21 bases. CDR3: CASSPQSHTGQFF. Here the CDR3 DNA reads TGTGCCAGCAGTCCCCAATCCCACACAGGGCAATTCTTC. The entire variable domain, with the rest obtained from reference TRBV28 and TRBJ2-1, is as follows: DVKVTQSSRYLVKRTGEKVFLECVQDMDHENMFWYRQDPGLGLRLIYFSYDVKMKEKGDIPEGYSVSREKKERFSLILESASTNQTSMYLCASSPQSHTGQFFGPGTRLTVL.

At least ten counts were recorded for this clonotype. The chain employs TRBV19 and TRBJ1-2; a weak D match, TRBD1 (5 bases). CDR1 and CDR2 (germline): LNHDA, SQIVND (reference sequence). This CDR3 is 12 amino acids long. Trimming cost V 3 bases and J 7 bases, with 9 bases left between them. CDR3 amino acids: CASSMPQGGYTF. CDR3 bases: TGTGCCAGTAGTATGCCGCAGGGTGGCTACACCTTC. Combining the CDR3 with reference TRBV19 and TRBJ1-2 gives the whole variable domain DGGITQSPKYLFRKEGQNVTLSCEQNLNHDAMYWYRQDPGQGLRLIYYSQIVNDFQKGDIAEGYSVSREKKESFPLTVTSAQKNPTAFYLCASSMPQGGYTFGSGTRLTVV.

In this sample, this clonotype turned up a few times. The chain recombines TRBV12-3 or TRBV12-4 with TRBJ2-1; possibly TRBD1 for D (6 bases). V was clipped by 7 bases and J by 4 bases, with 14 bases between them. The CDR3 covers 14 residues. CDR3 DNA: TGTGCCAGCACCCCACTAGGGGGTTACAATGAGCAGTTCTTC. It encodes CASTPLGGYNEQFF.

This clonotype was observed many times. CDR3: CASSPQGALGSEAFF. The CDR3 DNA sequence: TGTGCCAGCAGTCCGCAGGGGGCCCTTGGGAGTGAAGCTTTCTTT. The chain joins TRBV12-3 or TRBV12-4 to TRBJ1-1; 8 bases match TRBD1. V shed 5 bases and J 7 bases; nucleotides not matched to a gene: 12. There are 15 residues in the CDR3.

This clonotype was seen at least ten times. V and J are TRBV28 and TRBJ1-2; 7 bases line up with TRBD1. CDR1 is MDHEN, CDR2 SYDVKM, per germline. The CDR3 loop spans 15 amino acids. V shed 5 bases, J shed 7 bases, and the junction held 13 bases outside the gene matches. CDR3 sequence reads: CASSTPRQGVGGYTF. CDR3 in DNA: TGTGCCAGCAGTACGCCTCGACAGGGTGTAGGTGGCTACACCTTC.

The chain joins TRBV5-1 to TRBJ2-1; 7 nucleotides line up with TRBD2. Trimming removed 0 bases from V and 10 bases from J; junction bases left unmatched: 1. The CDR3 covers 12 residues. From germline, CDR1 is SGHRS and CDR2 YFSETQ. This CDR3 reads CASSLGEGEQFF. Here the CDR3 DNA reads TGCGCCAGCAGCTTGGGGGAGGGGGAGCAGTTCTTC. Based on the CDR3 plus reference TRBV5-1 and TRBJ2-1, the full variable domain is KAGVTQTPRYLIKTRGQQVTLSCSPISGHRSVSWYQQTPGQGLQFLFEYFSETQRNKGNFPGRFSGRQFSNSRSEMNVSTLELGDSALYLCASSLGEGEQFFGPGTRLTVL.

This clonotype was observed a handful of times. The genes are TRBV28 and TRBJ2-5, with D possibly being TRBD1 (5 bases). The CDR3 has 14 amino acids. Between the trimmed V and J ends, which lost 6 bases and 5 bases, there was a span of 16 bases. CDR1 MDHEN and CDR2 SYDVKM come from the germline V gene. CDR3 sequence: CASRDSTAWETQYF. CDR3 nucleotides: TGTGCCAGCAGGGATTCGACAGCCTGGGAGACCCAGTACTTC.

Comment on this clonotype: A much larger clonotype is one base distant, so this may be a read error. The CDR3 DNA reads TGCGCCAGCAGTCGGGATTTGAGCTCCTACGAGCAGTTCTTC. Translating gives CASSRDLSSYEQFF. The V call is TRBV10-1, the J call TRBJ2-1; tentatively, D is TRBD2 (5 bases). Deletions cut 5 bases from V and 10 bases from J, with 18 bases between. CDR3 length equals 14 residues. CDR1 and CDR2 (germline): WNHNN, SYGVQD (reference sequence).

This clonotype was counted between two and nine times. The CDR3 loop is CAQGRARAYEQFF. The CDR3 nucleotides read TGTGCTCAAGGAAGGGCCCGGGCCTATGAGCAGTTCTTC. The chain uses TRBV30 and TRBJ2-1; D gene uncertain. Germline-derived CDR1 and CDR2 are GTSNPN and SVGIG (reference sequence). The CDR3 sequence is 13 residues long.

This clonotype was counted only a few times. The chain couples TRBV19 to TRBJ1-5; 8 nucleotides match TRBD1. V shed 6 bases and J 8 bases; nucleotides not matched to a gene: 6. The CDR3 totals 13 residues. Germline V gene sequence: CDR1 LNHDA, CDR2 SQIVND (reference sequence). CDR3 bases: TGTGCCAGTAGGGACAGGGATGAGGAGCCCCAGCATTTT. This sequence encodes CASRDRDEEPQHF. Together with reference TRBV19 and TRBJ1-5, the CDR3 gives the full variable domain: DGGITQSPKYLFRKEGQNVTLSCEQNLNHDAMYWYRQDPGQGLRLIYYSQIVNDFQKGDIAEGYSVSREKKESFPLTVTSAQKNPTAFYLCASRDRDEEPQHFGDGTRLSIL.

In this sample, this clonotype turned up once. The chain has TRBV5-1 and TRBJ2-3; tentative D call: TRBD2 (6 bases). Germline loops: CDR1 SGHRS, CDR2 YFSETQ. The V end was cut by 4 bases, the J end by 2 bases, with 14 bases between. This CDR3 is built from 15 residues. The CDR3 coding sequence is TGCGCCAGCAGCCCCTTACTAGCCTTCACAGATACGCAGTATTTT. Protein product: CASSPLLAFTDTQYF.

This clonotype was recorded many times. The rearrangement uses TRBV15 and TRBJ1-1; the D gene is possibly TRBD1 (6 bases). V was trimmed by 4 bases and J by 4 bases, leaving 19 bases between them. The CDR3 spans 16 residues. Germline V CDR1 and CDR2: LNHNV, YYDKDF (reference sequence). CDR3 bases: TGTGCCACCAGCACTCCCGGGACAAGTAGACTCACTGAAGCTTTCTTT. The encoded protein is CATSTPGTSRLTEAFF.

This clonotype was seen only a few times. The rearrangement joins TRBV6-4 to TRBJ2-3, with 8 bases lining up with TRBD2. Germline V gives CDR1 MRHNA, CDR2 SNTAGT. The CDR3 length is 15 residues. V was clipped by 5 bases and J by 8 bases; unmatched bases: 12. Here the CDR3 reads CASSFNAGGMGTQYF. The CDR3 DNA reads TGTGCCAGCAGTTTTAACGCGGGAGGAATGGGTACGCAGTATTTT.